This T cell receptor beta chain was identified in a study of T cell responses to AZD1222 COVID-19 vaccine. Points from the study as a whole: Dominant at 160-218 and 743-854, vaccine-associated CD4 TCRs also spanned spike. Donors skewed white British and female; clonal diversity was possibly underestimated.

Sequencing used immunoSEQ multiplex PCR; TCRdb keeps in-frame clones, though not all of them. Here the sample spans around 180,000 clones, 90% being singletons. A word on this clone: Its antigen is still unknown.

V dropped 7 bases and J dropped 2; count of bases not matched to a gene: 5. Germline V gene sequence: CDR1 SGHTA, CDR2 FQGNSA. CDR3 size: 15 residues. The specimen was peripheral blood, collected on day 0 of AZD1222 vaccination. V is TRBV7-2 and J is TRBJ2-2; 9 positions agree with TRBD2. This sequence was found in an adult in good health. CDR3 DNA: TGTGCCAGCACTCAGCGGGGGGAAAACACCGGGGAGCTGTTTTTT. Protein sequence: CASTQRGENTGELFF.